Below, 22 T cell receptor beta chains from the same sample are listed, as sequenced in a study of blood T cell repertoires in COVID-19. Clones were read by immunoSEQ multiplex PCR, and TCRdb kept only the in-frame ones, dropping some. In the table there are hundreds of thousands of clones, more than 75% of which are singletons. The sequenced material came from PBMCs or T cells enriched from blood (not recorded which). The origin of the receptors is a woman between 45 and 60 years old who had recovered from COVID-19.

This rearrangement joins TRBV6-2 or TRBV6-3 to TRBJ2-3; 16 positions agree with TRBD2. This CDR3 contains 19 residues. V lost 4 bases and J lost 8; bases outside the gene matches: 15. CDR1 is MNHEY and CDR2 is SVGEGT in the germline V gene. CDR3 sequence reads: CASSSVPGLAGGPFGTQYF. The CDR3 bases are TGTGCCAGCAGTTCTGTCCCGGGACTAGCGGGGGGGCCTTTTGGTACGCAGTATTTT.

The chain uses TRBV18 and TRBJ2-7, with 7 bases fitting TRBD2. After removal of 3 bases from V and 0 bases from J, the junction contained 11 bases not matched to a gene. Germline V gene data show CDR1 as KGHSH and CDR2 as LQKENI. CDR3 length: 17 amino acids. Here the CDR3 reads CASSPLFQLASSYEQYF. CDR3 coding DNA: TGTGCCAGCTCACCCCTTTTTCAACTAGCGAGCTCCTACGAGCAGTACTTC.

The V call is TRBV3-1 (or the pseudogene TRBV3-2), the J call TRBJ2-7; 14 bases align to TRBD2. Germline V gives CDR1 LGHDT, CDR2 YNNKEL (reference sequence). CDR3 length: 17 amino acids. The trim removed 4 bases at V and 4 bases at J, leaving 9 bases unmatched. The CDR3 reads CASSRGTSGSRGYEQYF. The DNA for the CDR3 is TGTGCCAGCAGCCGCGGGACTAGCGGGAGCCGGGGGTACGAGCAGTACTTC.

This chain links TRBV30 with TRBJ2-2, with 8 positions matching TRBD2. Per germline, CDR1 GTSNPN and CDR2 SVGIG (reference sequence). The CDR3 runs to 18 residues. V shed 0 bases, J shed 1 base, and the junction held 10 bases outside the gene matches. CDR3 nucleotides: TGTGCCTGGAGTGTAGGGGTATTAGCGGGACTGAACACCGGGGAGCTGTTTTTT. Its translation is CAWSVGVLAGLNTGELFF. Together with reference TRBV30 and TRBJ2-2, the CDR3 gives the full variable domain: SQTIHQWPATLVQPVGSPLSLECTVEGTSNPNLYWYRQAAGRGLQLLFYSVGIGQISSEVPQNLSASRPQDRQFILSSKKLLLSDSGFYLCAWSVGVLAGLNTGELFFGEGSRLTVL.

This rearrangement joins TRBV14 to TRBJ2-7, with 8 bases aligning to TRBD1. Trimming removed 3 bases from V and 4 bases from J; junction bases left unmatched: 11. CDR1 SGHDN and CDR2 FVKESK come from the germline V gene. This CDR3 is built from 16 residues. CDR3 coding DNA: TGTGCCAGCAGCCACCTAGGACAGGGTTCTTGGTACGAGCAGTACTTC. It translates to CASSHLGQGSWYEQYF.

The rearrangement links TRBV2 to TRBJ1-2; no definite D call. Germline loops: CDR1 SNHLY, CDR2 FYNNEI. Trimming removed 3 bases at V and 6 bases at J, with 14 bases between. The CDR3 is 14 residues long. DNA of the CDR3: TGTGCCAGCAGTGAGCTGAGCCCCATCGATGGCTACACCTTC. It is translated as CASSELSPIDGYTF. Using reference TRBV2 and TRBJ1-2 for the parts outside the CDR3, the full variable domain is EPEVTQTPSHQVTQMGQEVILRCVPISNHLYFYWYRQILGQKVEFLVSFYNNEISEKSEIFDDQFSVERPDGSNFTLKIRSTKLEDSAMYFCASSELSPIDGYTFGSGTRLTVV.

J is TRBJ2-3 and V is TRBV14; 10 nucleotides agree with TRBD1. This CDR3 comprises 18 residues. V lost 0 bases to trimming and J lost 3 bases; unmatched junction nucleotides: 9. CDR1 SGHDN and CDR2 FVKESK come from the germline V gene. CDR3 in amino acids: CASSQERGLDRGTDTQYF. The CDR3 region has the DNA TGTGCCAGCAGCCAAGAACGCGGCCTGGACAGGGGGACAGATACGCAGTATTTT.

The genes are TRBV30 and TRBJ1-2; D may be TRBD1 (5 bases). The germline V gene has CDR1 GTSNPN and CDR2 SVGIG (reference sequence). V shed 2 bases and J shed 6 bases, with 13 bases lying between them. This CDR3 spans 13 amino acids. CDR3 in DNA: TGTGCCTGGAGTCGAAGGACAAGACATGGCTACACCTTC. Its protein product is CAWSRRTRHGYTF.

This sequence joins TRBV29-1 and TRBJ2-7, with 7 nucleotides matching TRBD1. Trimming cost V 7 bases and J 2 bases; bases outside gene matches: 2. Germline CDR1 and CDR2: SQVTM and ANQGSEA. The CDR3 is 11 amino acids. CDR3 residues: CSAQGAYEQYF. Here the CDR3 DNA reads TGCAGCGCCCAGGGGGCCTACGAGCAGTACTTC.

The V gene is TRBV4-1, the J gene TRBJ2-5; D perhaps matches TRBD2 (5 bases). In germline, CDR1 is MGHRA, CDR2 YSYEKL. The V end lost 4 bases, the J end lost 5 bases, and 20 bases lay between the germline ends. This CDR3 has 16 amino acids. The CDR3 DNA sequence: TGCGCCAGCAGCCGAGATCGACAAATCCGAGGGGAGACCCAGTACTTC. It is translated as CASSRDRQIRGETQYF.

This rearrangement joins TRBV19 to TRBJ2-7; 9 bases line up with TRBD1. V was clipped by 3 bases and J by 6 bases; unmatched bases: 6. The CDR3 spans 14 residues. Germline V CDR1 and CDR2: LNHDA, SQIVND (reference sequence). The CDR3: CASSMRGQGTEQYF. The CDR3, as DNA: TGTGCCAGTAGTATGCGTGGACAGGGGACCGAGCAGTACTTC.

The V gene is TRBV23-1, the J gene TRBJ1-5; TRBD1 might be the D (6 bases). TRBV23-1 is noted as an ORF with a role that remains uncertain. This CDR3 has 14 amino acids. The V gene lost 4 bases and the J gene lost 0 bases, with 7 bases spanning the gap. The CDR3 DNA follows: TGCGCCAGCAGTCGGACAGATAGCAATCAGCCCCAGCATTTT. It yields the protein CASSRTDSNQPQHF.

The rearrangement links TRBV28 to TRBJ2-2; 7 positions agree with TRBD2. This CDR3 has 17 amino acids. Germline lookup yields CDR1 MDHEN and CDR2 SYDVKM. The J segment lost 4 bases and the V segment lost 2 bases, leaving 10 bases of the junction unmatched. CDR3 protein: CASSLTGLSGITGELFF. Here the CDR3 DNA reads TGTGCCAGCAGTTTAACCGGCCTAAGCGGGATCACCGGGGAGCTGTTTTTT. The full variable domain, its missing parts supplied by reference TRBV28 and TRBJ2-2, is DVKVTQSSRYLVKRTGEKVFLECVQDMDHENMFWYRQDPGLGLRLIYFSYDVKMKEKGDIPEGYSVSREKKERFSLILESASTNQTSMYLCASSLTGLSGITGELFFGEGSRLTVL.

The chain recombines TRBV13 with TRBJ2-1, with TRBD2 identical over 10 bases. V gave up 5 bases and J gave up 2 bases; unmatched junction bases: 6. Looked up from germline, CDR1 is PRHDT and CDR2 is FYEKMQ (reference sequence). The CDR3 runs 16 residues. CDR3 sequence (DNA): TGTGCCAGCAGCCACCAAGCGGGAGGGACCTACAATGAGCAGTTCTTC. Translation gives CASSHQAGGTYNEQFF.

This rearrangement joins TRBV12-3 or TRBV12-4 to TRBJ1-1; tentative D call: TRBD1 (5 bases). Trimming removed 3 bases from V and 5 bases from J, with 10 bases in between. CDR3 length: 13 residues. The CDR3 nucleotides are TGTGCCAGCAGTTTCAGGGTCGTGACTGAAGCTTTCTTT. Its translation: CASSFRVVTEAFF.

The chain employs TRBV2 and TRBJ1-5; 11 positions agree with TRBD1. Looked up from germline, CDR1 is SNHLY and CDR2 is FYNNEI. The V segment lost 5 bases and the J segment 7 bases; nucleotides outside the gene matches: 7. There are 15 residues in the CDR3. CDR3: CASSLDRGRRQPQHF. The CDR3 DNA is TGTGCCAGCAGTTTGGACAGGGGGCGAAGACAGCCCCAGCATTTT.

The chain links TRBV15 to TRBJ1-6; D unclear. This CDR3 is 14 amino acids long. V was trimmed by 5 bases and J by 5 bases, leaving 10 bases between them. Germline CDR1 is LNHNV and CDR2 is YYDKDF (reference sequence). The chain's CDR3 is CATSLQTHNSPLHF. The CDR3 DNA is TGTGCCACCAGCCTACAGACCCATAATTCACCCCTCCACTTT.

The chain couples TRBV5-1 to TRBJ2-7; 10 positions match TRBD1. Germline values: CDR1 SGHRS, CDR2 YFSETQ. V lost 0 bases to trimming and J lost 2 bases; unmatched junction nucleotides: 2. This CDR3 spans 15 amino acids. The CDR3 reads CASSLEGTGAYEQYF. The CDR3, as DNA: TGCGCCAGCAGCTTGGAGGGGACAGGGGCCTACGAGCAGTACTTC.

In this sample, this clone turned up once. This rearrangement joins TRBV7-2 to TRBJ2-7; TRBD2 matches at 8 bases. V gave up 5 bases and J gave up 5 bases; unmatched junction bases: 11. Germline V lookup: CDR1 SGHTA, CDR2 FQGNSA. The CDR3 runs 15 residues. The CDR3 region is CASSLPGLGVDEQYF. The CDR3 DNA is TGTGCCAGCAGCCTACCGGGACTAGGGGTCGACGAGCAGTACTTC.

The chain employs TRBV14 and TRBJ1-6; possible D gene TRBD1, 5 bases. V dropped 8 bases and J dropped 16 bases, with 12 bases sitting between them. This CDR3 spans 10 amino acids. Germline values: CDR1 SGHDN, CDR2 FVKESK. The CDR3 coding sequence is TGTGCCAGCGGACATACCCAACTCCACTTT. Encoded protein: CASGHTQLHF.

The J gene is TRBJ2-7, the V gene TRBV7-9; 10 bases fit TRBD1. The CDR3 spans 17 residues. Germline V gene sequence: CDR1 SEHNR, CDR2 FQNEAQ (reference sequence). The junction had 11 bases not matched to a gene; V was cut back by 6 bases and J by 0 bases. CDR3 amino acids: CASRPPTGTGVSYEQYF. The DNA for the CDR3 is TGTGCCAGCAGACCACCTACCGGGACAGGGGTCTCCTACGAGCAGTACTTC.

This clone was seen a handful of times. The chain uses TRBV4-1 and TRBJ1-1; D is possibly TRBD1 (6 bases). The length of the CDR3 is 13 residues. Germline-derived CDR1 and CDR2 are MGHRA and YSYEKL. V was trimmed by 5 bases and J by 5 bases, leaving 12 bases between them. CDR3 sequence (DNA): TGCGCCAGCAGCAGGGGGGGGCTAACTGAAGCTTTCTTT. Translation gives CASSRGGLTEAFF.